The next 17 T cell receptor beta chains were all read from a single sample in a study of blood T cell repertoires in COVID-19. Sequencing used immunoSEQ multiplex PCR; TCRdb keeps in-frame clones, though not all of them. The repertoire holds under 400,000 clones, 87% seen once, with about 10% in the top ten. Material: peripheral blood. Receptors originate from a woman in her twenties or thirties with COVID-19, enrolled during active disease.

The chain is built from TRBV7-9 and TRBJ2-7; D is possibly TRBD2 (5 bases). CDR1 SEHNR and CDR2 FQNEAQ come from the germline V gene (reference sequence). V lost 5 bases to trimming and J lost 2 bases, with 10 bases between them. This CDR3 has 13 residues. Here the CDR3 DNA reads TGTGCCAGCAGCCGGAGCGGAACCTACGAGCAGTACTTC. Translated, it gives CASSRSGTYEQYF.

The V gene is TRBV19, the J gene TRBJ2-5; 8 nucleotides align to TRBD1. The ends lost 3 bases at V and 2 bases at J; junction bases unmatched: 8. The CDR3 is 16 amino acids. Germline values: CDR1 LNHDA, CDR2 SQIVND (reference sequence). CDR3 sequence (DNA): TGTGCCAGTAGTATTTTCCAGGGGGCCAAGCAAGAGACCCAGTACTTC. This codes for CASSIFQGAKQETQYF.

This clone has just one count. The chain joins TRBV10-3 to TRBJ1-5; the D gene is possibly TRBD1 (5 bases). The ends were cut back, 10 bases at V and 4 bases at J, with 14 bases in the middle. CDR1 is ENHRY and CDR2 is SYGVKD in the germline V gene. The CDR3 covers 13 residues. CDR3 bases: TGTGCCACCTGTCCCGGGGGGAATCAGCCCCAGCATTTT. It yields the protein CATCPGGNQPQHF.

V is TRBV5-1 and J is TRBJ1-4; D gene unclear. This CDR3 is built from 16 residues. Trimming pared 3 bases from V and 7 bases from J, leaving 19 bases between. Germline-derived CDR1 and CDR2 are SGHRS and YFSETQ. The DNA for the CDR3 is TGCGCCAGCAGCTCCGGCCGGACTCGGGGAACTGAAAAACTGTTTTTT. Translating it yields CASSSGRTRGTEKLFF.

The chain joins TRBV24-1 to TRBJ2-2; the D gene is possibly TRBD2 (5 bases). The CDR3 contains 14 residues. Germline loops: CDR1 KGHDR, CDR2 SFDVKD. V was pared by 7 bases and J by 1 base, with 9 bases between. Here the CDR3 reads CATRAGQNTGELFF. In DNA form, the CDR3 reads TGTGCCACCAGGGCGGGTCAGAACACCGGGGAGCTGTTTTTT.

The chain carries TRBV21-1 and TRBJ1-6; TRBD1 is the table's D call and was not checked against the DNA. TRBV21-1 is a pseudogene. The CDR3 runs 16 residues. The CDR3, as DNA: TGTGCCAGCACCAGTCTCTACAGCCTACGGTCTTCACCCCTCCACTTT. Protein sequence: CASTSLYSLRSSPLHF.

V usage is TRBV7-2 and J usage is TRBJ2-7; possibly TRBD2 for D (7 bases). Germline V gene sequence: CDR1 SGHTA, CDR2 FQGNSA. The CDR3 is made up of 14 amino acids. V lost 7 bases, J lost 7 bases, and 20 bases lay in between. CDR3 DNA sequence: TGTGCCAGCACGAAACCGGGGGGCCCTCGGGAGCAGTACTTC. Amino acid sequence: CASTKPGGPREQYF. Using reference TRBV7-2 and TRBJ2-7 for the parts outside the CDR3, the full variable domain is GAGVSQSPSNKVTEKGKDVELRCDPISGHTALYWYRQSLGQGLEFLIYFQGNSAPDKSGLPSDRFSAERTGGSVSTLTIQRTQQEDSAVYLCASTKPGGPREQYFGPGTRLTVT.

The rearrangement joins TRBV6-5 to TRBJ2-7, with 8 bases aligning to TRBD1. Germline CDR1 and CDR2: MNHEY and SVGAGI. The CDR3 runs to 15 residues. Trimming removed 6 bases from V and 3 bases from J; junction bases left unmatched: 10. CDR3 amino acids: CASRPTGGSNYEQYF. CDR3 nucleotide sequence: TGTGCCAGCAGACCCACAGGGGGGAGCAACTACGAGCAGTACTTC.

This clone was observed a single time. The chain couples TRBV9 to TRBJ2-7, with 7 bases identical to TRBD2. With V trimmed by 0 bases and J by 3 bases, 6 bases remained unmatched. The germline V gene has CDR1 SGDLS and CDR2 YYNGEE. The CDR3 totals 15 residues. The chain's CDR3 is CASSVGAGDIYEQYF. CDR3 coding DNA: TGTGCCAGCAGCGTAGGGGCGGGAGACATCTACGAGCAGTACTTC.

This chain connects TRBV3-1 (or the pseudogene TRBV3-2) to TRBJ1-1; D gene unclear. The CDR3 loop spans 14 amino acids. V was cut by 3 bases and J by 0 bases, with 8 bases left in between. Germline V CDR1 and CDR2: LGHDT, YNNKEL (reference sequence). CDR3 amino acids: CASSQGSVNTEAFF. Written as DNA, the CDR3 is TGTGCCAGCAGCCAGGGCTCGGTGAACACTGAAGCTTTCTTT.

The chain joins TRBV7-3 to TRBJ2-3; 12 bases align to TRBD1. The CDR3 extends over 16 amino acids. In germline, CDR1 is SGHTA, CDR2 FQGTGA. V was clipped by 5 bases and J by 5 bases; unmatched bases: 8. CDR3 nucleotides: TGTGCCAGCAGCACGGGACAGGGGGCGCGAGGAGATACGCAGTATTTT. Translation: CASSTGQGARGDTQYF.

The CDR3 DNA follows: TGCGCCAGCAGCCAAGATTGGGGCAGCGGGAGATACAATGAGCAGTTCTTC. It is translated as CASSQDWGSGRYNEQFF. The chain has TRBV4-1 and TRBJ2-1; 8 bases are a match to TRBD2. With 0 bases clipped from V and 4 bases from J, the junction kept 8 bases outside the gene matches. The V gene's germline CDR1 is MGHRA and CDR2 YSYEKL. This CDR3 comprises 17 residues.

The chain combines TRBV6-2 or TRBV6-3 with TRBJ1-6, with D hard to call. The CDR3 totals 13 residues. CDR1 and CDR2 from the germline V gene are MNHEY and SVGEGT. The ends were cut back, 0 bases at V and 7 bases at J, with 4 bases in the middle. As DNA, the CDR3 is TGTGCCAGCAGTTACTCCAGAAATTCACCCCTCCACTTT. Amino acid sequence: CASSYSRNSPLHF.

A single count supports this clone. The chain carries TRBV7-2 and TRBJ2-5; D gene ambiguous. The V gene lost 5 bases and the J gene lost 4 bases, with 5 bases spanning the gap. The V gene's germline CDR1 is SGHTA and CDR2 FQGNSA. The CDR3 has 11 residues. CDR3 DNA: TGTGCCAGCAGCCCTACAGAGACCCAGTACTTC. Its translation is CASSPTETQYF. The whole variable domain, remainder taken from reference TRBV7-2 and TRBJ2-5, is GAGVSQSPSNKVTEKGKDVELRCDPISGHTALYWYRQSLGQGLEFLIYFQGNSAPDKSGLPSDRFSAERTGGSVSTLTIQRTQQEDSAVYLCASSPTETQYFGPGTRLLVL.

This chain connects TRBV7-2 to TRBJ2-3; unclear D gene. Trimming cost V 7 bases and J 2 bases, with 7 bases left between them. This CDR3 spans 12 amino acids. Germline lookup yields CDR1 SGHTA and CDR2 FQGNSA. In nucleotides, the CDR3 is TGTGCCAGCACCTCCTACACAGATACGCAGTATTTT. This translates into CASTSYTDTQYF.

V usage is TRBV5-1 and J usage is TRBJ2-2; D perhaps matches TRBD1 (5 bases). This CDR3 contains 13 residues. Germline CDR1 is SGHRS and CDR2 is YFSETQ. Trimming removed 8 bases at V and 5 bases at J, with 13 bases between. The CDR3 DNA reads TGCGCCAGTCGATCGACAGTAACCGGGGAGCTGTTTTTT. Protein sequence: CASRSTVTGELFF.

Only one count was recorded for this clone. The chain couples TRBV18 to TRBJ1-1; D not resolved. This CDR3 is 16 amino acids long. Germline CDR1 is KGHSH and CDR2 is LQKENI. The ends were cut back, 8 bases at V and 0 bases at J, with 19 bases in the middle. The CDR3: CASPRRSGIMNTEAFF. The CDR3 DNA reads as TGTGCCAGCCCTCGGCGGTCGGGAATCATGAACACTGAAGCTTTCTTT.